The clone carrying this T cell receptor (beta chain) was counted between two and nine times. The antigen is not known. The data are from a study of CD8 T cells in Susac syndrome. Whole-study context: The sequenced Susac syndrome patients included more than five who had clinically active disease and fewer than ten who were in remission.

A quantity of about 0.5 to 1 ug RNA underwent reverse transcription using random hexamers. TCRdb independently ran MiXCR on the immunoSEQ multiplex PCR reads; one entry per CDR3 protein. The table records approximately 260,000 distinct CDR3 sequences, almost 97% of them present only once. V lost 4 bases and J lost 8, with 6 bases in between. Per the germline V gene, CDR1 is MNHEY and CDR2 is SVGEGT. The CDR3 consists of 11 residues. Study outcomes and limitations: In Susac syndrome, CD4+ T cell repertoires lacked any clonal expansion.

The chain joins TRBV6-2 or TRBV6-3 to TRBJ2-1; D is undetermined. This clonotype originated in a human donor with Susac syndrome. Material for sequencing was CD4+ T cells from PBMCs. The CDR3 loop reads CASSFRDEQFF. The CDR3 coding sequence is TGTGCCAGCAGTTTTCGGGATGAGCAGTTCTTC.